A selection of T cell receptor beta chains follows, all from one sample in a study of PD-L1 blockade in urothelial cancer. Produced via immunoSEQ multiplex PCR; TCRdb's table is partial and in-frame only. The sample holds approximately 100,000 clones, 70% to 85% seen once. The sequencing here drew on PBMCs, taken around atezolizumab (anti-PD-L1) treatment. The source is a man over 45 with urothelial cancer. Both conserved end residues are part of each CDR3. Each record gives: D gene, clone size, CDR3 length, V gene, J gene, CDR3 protein, CDR3 DNA. A D gene is named only where the DNA matches it firmly. Clone size is not always given. Where it is, it says once, few, many or a class for expanded clones.

TRBD2,NA,15,TRBV11-2,TRBJ2-7,CASSLTGTSWYEQYF,TGTGCCAGCAGTTTGACCGGGACTAGCTGGTACGAGCAGTACTTC
NA,NA,12,TRBV7-9,TRBJ1-1,CASSTGTTEAFF,TGTGCCAGCAGCACCGGGACAACCGAAGCTTTCTTT
NA,NA,11,TRBV19,TRBJ2-1,CASQNYNEQFF,TGTGCCAGCCAAAACTACAATGAGCAGTTCTTC
NA,NA,13,TRBV28,TRBJ1-2,CASSPPMAGGYTF,TGTGCCAGCAGTCCCCCCATGGCGGGGGGCTACACCTTC
TRBD1,NA,17,TRBV28,TRBJ2-7,CASTSFIGQGATYEQYF,TGTGCCAGCACCTCGTTTATCGGACAGGGGGCCACCTACGAGCAGTACTTC
TRBD1,NA,15,TRBV5-1,TRBJ2-5,CASSHGTGEQETQYF,TGCGCCAGCAGCCACGGGACAGGGGAACAAGAGACCCAGTACTTC
TRBD2,NA,13,TRBV2,TRBJ2-5,CASSRGGGETQYF,TGTGCCAGCAGTCGGGGGGGCGGCGAGACCCAGTACTTC
NA,NA,14,TRBV10-3,TRBJ2-3,CAIAGATSTDTQYF,TGTGCCATCGCCGGAGCCACGAGCACAGATACGCAGTATTTT
TRBD2,few,16,TRBV7-2,TRBJ2-5,CASSLDPWGGGETQYF,TGTGCCAGCAGCTTAGACCCCTGGGGGGGTGGAGAGACCCAGTACTTC
TRBD2,NA,15,TRBV27,TRBJ2-7,CASSTYGTRGQVQYF,TGTGCCAGCAGTACGTACGGGACTAGAGGTCAAGTGCAGTACTTC
TRBD2,NA,15,TRBV11-2,TRBJ2-3,CASSLRLAEMDTQYF,TGTGCCAGCAGCCTCAGACTAGCGGAGATGGATACGCAGTATTTT
TRBD1,NA,15,TRBV18,TRBJ2-1,CASSPGQAPYNEQFF,TGTGCCAGCTCACCTGGACAGGCTCCATACAATGAGCAGTTCTTC
NA,NA,14,TRBV15,TRBJ1-4,CATSRSFEAEKLFF,TGTGCCACCAGCAGGTCTTTCGAGGCTGAAAAACTGTTTTTT
NA,NA,15,TRBV7-3,TRBJ2-5,CASSLSSLGGETQYF,TGTGCCAGCAGCTTATCCTCTCTCGGGGGAGAGACCCAGTACTTC
TRBD1,NA,16,TRBV4-2,TRBJ1-6,CASSHGQGIDNSPLHF,TGTGCCAGCAGCCATGGACAGGGAATCGATAATTCACCCCTCCACTTT
NA,NA,15,TRBV28,TRBJ1-5,CASIDSGRSNQPQHF,TGTGCCAGCATCGACTCTGGGAGAAGCAATCAGCCCCAGCATTTT
NA,NA,13,TRBV6-1,TRBJ2-3,CASSHEGADTQYF,TGTGCCAGCAGCCACGAGGGGGCAGATACGCAGTATTTT
TRBD2,NA,16,TRBV4-1,TRBJ2-2,CASSQVGLANTGELFF,TGCGCCAGCAGCCAAGTGGGACTAGCAAACACCGGGGAGCTGTTTTTT
NA,NA,15,TRBV27,TRBJ2-1,CASSLTGSSYNEQFF,TGTGCCAGCAGTTTAACGGGGAGCTCCTACAATGAGCAGTTCTTC
TRBD2,NA,17,TRBV15,TRBJ2-1,CATSRDSGTSSYNEQFF,TGTGCCACCAGCAGAGACTCCGGGACTAGCTCCTACAATGAGCAGTTCTTC
NA,NA,15,TRBV18,TRBJ1-3,CASSPPSNTRNTIYF,TGTGCCAGCTCACCACCGTCCAACACCCGAAACACCATATATTTT
TRBD1,NA,16,TRBV7-9,TRBJ2-3,CASSLIPGQGRDTQYF,TGTGCCAGCAGCTTAATTCCGGGACAGGGCCGTGATACGCAGTATTTT
TRBD2,NA,12,TRBV9,TRBJ2-1,CASGGGSNEQFF,TGTGCCAGCGGGGGGGGTTCTAATGAGCAGTTCTTC
TRBD1,NA,15,TRBV11-2,TRBJ1-5,CASSVDRGYVQPQHF,TGTGCCAGCAGCGTGGACAGGGGGTATGTTCAGCCCCAGCATTTT
TRBD2,NA,14,TRBV7-9,TRBJ2-5,CASSWTSGQETQYF,TGTGCCAGCAGCTGGACTAGCGGACAAGAGACCCAGTACTTC
TRBD2,NA,16,TRBV7-9,TRBJ2-5,CASSFEAGGPRETQYF,TGTGCCAGCAGCTTTGAGGCGGGAGGGCCGAGGGAGACCCAGTACTTC
NA,once,13,TRBV27,TRBJ1-2,CASRTGGVGGYTF,TGTGCCAGCAGGACGGGGGGGGTTGGTGGCTACACCTTC
TRBD2,NA,14,TRBV5-1,TRBJ2-7,CASSPTSASYEQYF,TGCGCCAGCAGCCCGACTAGCGCCTCCTACGAGCAGTACTTC
TRBD1,NA,13,TRBV7-7,TRBJ2-7,CASSRDRTYEQYF,TGTGCTAGCAGCCGGGACAGAACCTACGAGCAGTACTTC
TRBD2,NA,16,TRBV5-1,TRBJ2-1,CASSLRAGDPANEQFF,TGCGCCAGCAGCTTGAGAGCGGGAGATCCGGCCAATGAGCAGTTCTTC
TRBD2,NA,14,TRBV28,TRBJ2-4,CASRPGGTQNIQYF,TGTGCCAGCCGACCCGGGGGGACCCAAAACATTCAGTACTTC
TRBD1,NA,16,TRBV10-3,TRBJ2-2,CAISEPGTGYTGELFF,TGTGCCATCAGTGAACCCGGGACAGGGTACACCGGGGAGCTGTTTTTT
TRBD2,NA,17,TRBV30,TRBJ2-1,CAWSQLGRTSGYNEQFF,TGTGCCTGGAGTCAACTGGGAAGGACTAGCGGATACAATGAGCAGTTCTTC
NA,NA,15,TRBV21-1,TRBJ2-7,CASHQRADLSYEQYF,TGTGCCAGTCACCAAAGAGCGGACCTCTCCTACGAGCAGTACTTC
NA,NA,14,TRBV10-3,TRBJ1-4,CATQSGATNEKLFF,TGTGCCACCCAATCGGGAGCAACTAATGAAAAACTGTTTTTT
TRBD2,NA,15,TRBV30,TRBJ2-1,CAWSETGRLYNEQFF,TGTGCCTGGAGTGAGACCGGGAGGTTATACAATGAGCAGTTCTTC
TRBD2,NA,15,TRBV19,TRBJ2-1,CASSIGTSGYNEQFF,TGTGCCAGTAGTATAGGCACTAGCGGCTACAATGAGCAGTTCTTC
TRBD2,NA,14,TRBV5-4,TRBJ2-1,CASSSPGTSNEQFF,TGTGCCAGCAGCTCACCCGGGACTAGTAATGAGCAGTTCTTC
NA,NA,16,TRBV6-1,TRBJ1-5,CASSERPTVSNQPQHF,TGTGCCAGCAGTGAAAGGCCTACAGTTAGCAATCAGCCCCAGCATTTT
TRBD2,NA,16,TRBV4-2,TRBJ2-3,CASSQDLAAGGGTQYF,TGTGCCAGCAGCCAAGATTTGGCAGCGGGAGGAGGTACGCAGTATTTT